Below, 18 T cell receptor beta chains from the same sample are listed, as sequenced in a study of shared clonotypes between healthy human individuals. Profiling relied on immunoSEQ multiplex PCR, and the TCRdb table lists in-frame clones only, not all of them. The sample shows roughly 1.5 million clones, around 98% of them seen only once. Source material: naive CD4+ T cells sorted from blood. As for subset: CD45RA+ positively selected. These receptors all stem from a man aged 25 to 40 in good health.

Note on this clone: The identical CDR3 is also encoded by other nucleotide sequences in the sample. J is TRBJ2-7 and V is TRBV6-1, with 10 bases that match TRBD1. Germline V gene data show CDR1 as MNHNS and CDR2 as SASEGT. This CDR3 contains 15 residues. V was clipped by 0 bases and J by 2 bases; unmatched bases: 1. The CDR3 is CASSEAGTGAYEQYF. In DNA form, the CDR3 reads TGTGCCAGCAGTGAAGCCGGGACAGGGGCCTACGAGCAGTACTTC.

V is TRBV28 and J is TRBJ1-5, with D possibly being TRBD1 (5 bases). There are 15 residues in the CDR3. Germline CDR1 and CDR2: MDHEN and SYDVKM. Trimming cost V 2 bases and J 2 bases, with 10 bases left between them. The CDR3 loop reads CASSLGGVGNQPQHF. In DNA form, the CDR3 reads TGTGCCAGCAGTTTAGGGGGTGTCGGCAATCAGCCCCAGCATTTT. Full variable domain (outside the CDR3, taken from reference TRBV28 and TRBJ1-5): DVKVTQSSRYLVKRTGEKVFLECVQDMDHENMFWYRQDPGLGLRLIYFSYDVKMKEKGDIPEGYSVSREKKERFSLILESASTNQTSMYLCASSLGGVGNQPQHFGDGTRLSIL.

This chain links TRBV10-3 with TRBJ2-7, with TRBD1 matching over 12 bases. There are 14 residues in the CDR3. V gave up 11 bases and J gave up 4 bases; unmatched junction bases: 9. Germline CDR1 reads ENHRY; CDR2 reads SYGVKD. The CDR3, as DNA: TGTGCCTCAGCCGGGACAGGGGGCAGTTACGAGCAGTACTTC. It yields the protein CASAGTGGSYEQYF.

A single count supports this clone. This sequence joins TRBV7-2 and TRBJ2-5; 9 bases fit TRBD2. This CDR3 has 14 amino acids. Per germline, CDR1 SGHTA and CDR2 FQGNSA. Losses at the gene ends were 5 bases for V and 3 bases for J; bases not matched to a gene: 4. The CDR3 sequence is CASSLVAGEETQYF. In nucleotides, the CDR3 is TGTGCCAGCAGCCTTGTAGCGGGAGAAGAGACCCAGTACTTC.

The chain recombines TRBV7-9 with TRBJ2-1, with 10 bases identical to TRBD2. V was clipped by 1 base and J by 8 bases; unmatched bases: 11. CDR3 length: 17 amino acids. Germline V gene data show CDR1 as SEHNR and CDR2 as FQNEAQ (reference sequence). The CDR3 DNA reads TGTGCCAGCAGCTTAGAGCTTAGCGGGAGGCCCCGGGATGAGCAGTTCTTC. Its protein product is CASSLELSGRPRDEQFF.

This CDR3 is CASSLLGDTGELFF. Here the CDR3 DNA reads TGTGCCAGCAGCTTGCTCGGGGACACCGGGGAGCTGTTTTTT. The chain carries TRBV5-6 and TRBJ2-2; TRBD2 might be the D (5 bases). Germline values: CDR1 SGHDT, CDR2 YYEEEE. The CDR3 totals 14 residues. Trimming removed 1 base from V and 3 bases from J, with 7 bases in between.

The CDR3, as DNA: TGCGCCAGCAGCCCCGACAGGGCCTACTACAATGAGCAGTTCTTC. Amino acids: CASSPDRAYYNEQFF. The chain employs TRBV4-3 and TRBJ2-1; 7 bases are a match to TRBD1. Trimming at V came to 4 bases and at J to 3 bases, leaving 6 bases not matched to a gene. This CDR3 contains 15 residues. Germline-derived CDR1 and CDR2 are LGHNA and YSLEER.

The chain uses TRBV18 and TRBJ2-3; 14 bases fit TRBD2. From germline, CDR1 is KGHSH and CDR2 LQKENI. The CDR3 consists of 18 residues. The junction had 7 bases not matched to a gene; V was cut back by 5 bases and J by 0 bases. The CDR3: CASSKGLAGGYSTDTQYF. The CDR3 DNA follows: TGTGCCAGCTCAAAAGGACTAGCGGGAGGATATAGCACAGATACGCAGTATTTT.

The chain combines TRBV18 with TRBJ2-3, with 10 bases aligning to TRBD2. This CDR3 contains 18 residues. With V trimmed by 3 bases and J by 7 bases, 16 bases remained unmatched. The germline gives CDR1 KGHSH, CDR2 LQKENI. Written as DNA, the CDR3 is TGTGCCAGCTCACCTCTAGTTGTTTCTAGCGGGAGCCCAAATACGCAGTATTTT. It translates to CASSPLVVSSGSPNTQYF. The full variable domain, with the rest looked up from reference TRBV18 and TRBJ2-3, is NAGVMQNPRHLVRRRGQEARLRCSPMKGHSHVYWYRQLPEEGLKFMVYLQKENIIDESGMPKERFSAEFPKEGPSILRIQQVVRGDSAAYFCASSPLVVSSGSPNTQYFGPGTRLTVL.

CDR3 DNA sequence: TGCGCCAGTGACAGCGGCGGTAACTATGGCTACACCTTC. Its protein product is CASDSGGNYGYTF. V and J are TRBV5-1 and TRBJ1-2, with D possibly TRBD1 on 5 matching bases. Trimming left V 8 bases short and J 1 base short, with 12 bases between. Germline values: CDR1 SGHRS, CDR2 YFSETQ. The CDR3 consists of 13 residues.

The chain joins TRBV11-2 to TRBJ1-5; perhaps TRBD1 as D (5 bases). The ends were cut back, 0 bases at V and 1 base at J, with 13 bases in the middle. Germline lookup yields CDR1 SGHAT and CDR2 FQNNGV. This CDR3 has 17 residues. CDR3 in amino acids: CASSLDGGPLSNQPQHF. The DNA of the CDR3 is TGTGCCAGCAGCTTAGATGGGGGACCCTTAAGCAATCAGCCCCAGCATTTT.

V gene TRBV5-1 combines with J gene TRBJ2-5; 7 positions agree with TRBD1. V was pared by 0 bases and J by 9 bases, with 17 bases of the junction left unmatched. This CDR3 is 17 amino acids long. Germline values: CDR1 SGHRS, CDR2 YFSETQ. CDR3 in amino acids: CASSLEAGTAQSYAQYF. DNA for the CDR3: TGCGCCAGCAGCTTGGAGGCCGGGACAGCCCAATCATATGCCCAGTACTTC.

J is TRBJ1-1 and V is TRBV19; 9 nucleotides agree with TRBD1. This CDR3 spans 14 amino acids. With V trimmed by 4 bases and J by 12 bases, 12 bases remained unmatched. The germline V gene has CDR1 LNHDA and CDR2 SQIVND (reference sequence). CDR3: CASSTGMRTGATFF. CDR3 nucleotide sequence: TGTGCCAGTAGTACGGGCATGAGGACAGGGGCAACTTTCTTT.

J is TRBJ1-2 and V is TRBV6-5; TRBD1 matches at 10 bases. The germline V gene encodes CDR1 MNHEY and CDR2 SVGAGI. The ends lost 2 bases at V and 8 bases at J; junction bases unmatched: 2. The CDR3 runs to 13 residues. CDR3 protein: CASSYPTGGGYTF. The CDR3 DNA follows: TGTGCCAGCAGTTACCCGACAGGGGGCGGCTACACCTTC.

This rearrangement joins TRBV5-4 to TRBJ2-2; D possibly corresponds to TRBD2 (6 bases). Germline V gives CDR1 SGHNT, CDR2 YYREEE (reference sequence). The ends were cut back, 3 bases at V and 0 bases at J, with 15 bases in the middle. This CDR3 spans 17 amino acids. The CDR3 region is CASSWVSGLANTGELFF. CDR3 nucleotide sequence: TGTGCCAGCAGCTGGGTTAGCGGACTCGCGAACACCGGGGAGCTGTTTTTT. Using reference TRBV5-4 and TRBJ2-2 for the parts outside the CDR3, the full variable domain is ETGVTQSPTHLIKTRGQQVTLRCSSQSGHNTVSWYQQALGQGPQFIFQYYREEENGRGNFPPRFSGLQFPNYSSELNVNALELDDSALYLCASSWVSGLANTGELFFGEGSRLTVL.

The J gene is TRBJ1-5, the V gene TRBV6-1; tentatively, D is TRBD1 (6 bases). The CDR3 covers 14 residues. Trimming took off 7 bases at V and 4 bases at J, with 14 bases between the two ends. CDR1 is MNHNS, CDR2 SASEGT, per germline. DNA for the CDR3: TGTGCCAGCAAATCCGGGACAAGTAATCAGCCCCAGCATTTT. Translating gives CASKSGTSNQPQHF.

The V and J genes are TRBV27 and TRBJ2-1; D possibly corresponds to TRBD2 (6 bases). The CDR3 is made up of 15 amino acids. From germline, CDR1 is MNHEY and CDR2 SMNVEV (reference sequence). The V and J ends lost 4 bases and 8 bases respectively, with 18 bases between them. CDR3 sequence: CASSSPAGPGDEQFF. The CDR3 DNA follows: TGTGCCAGCAGTTCACCAGCGGGCCCCGGGGATGAGCAGTTCTTC.

The chain employs TRBV18 and TRBJ2-4, with 15 bases identical to TRBD2. The CDR3 loop spans 15 amino acids. V trimming: 0 bases; J trimming: 9 bases; junction bases outside the gene matches: 0. CDR1 is KGHSH, CDR2 LQKENI, per germline. The CDR3 loop reads CASSPPGLAGGIQYF. CDR3 nucleotides: TGTGCCAGCTCACCACCGGGACTAGCGGGAGGCATTCAGTACTTC.